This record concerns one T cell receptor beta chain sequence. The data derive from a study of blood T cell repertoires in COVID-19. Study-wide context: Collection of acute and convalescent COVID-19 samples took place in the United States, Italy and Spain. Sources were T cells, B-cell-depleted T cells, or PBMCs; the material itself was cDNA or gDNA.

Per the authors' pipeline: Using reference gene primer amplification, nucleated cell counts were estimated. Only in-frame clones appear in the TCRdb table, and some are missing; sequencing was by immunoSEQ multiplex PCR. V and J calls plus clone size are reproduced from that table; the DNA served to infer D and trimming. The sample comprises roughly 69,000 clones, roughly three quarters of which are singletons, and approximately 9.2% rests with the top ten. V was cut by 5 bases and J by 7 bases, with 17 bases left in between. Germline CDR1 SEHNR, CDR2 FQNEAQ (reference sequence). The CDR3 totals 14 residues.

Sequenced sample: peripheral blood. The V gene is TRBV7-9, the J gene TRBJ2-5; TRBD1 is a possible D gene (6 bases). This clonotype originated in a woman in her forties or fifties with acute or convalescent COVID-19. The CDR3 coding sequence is TGTGCCAGCAGCGAGAGACAGGTTGGGGGGACCCAGTACTTC. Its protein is CASSERQVGGTQYF.